This T cell receptor (beta chain) was retrieved from a study of early T cells in non-severe SARS-CoV-2 infection. CDR3 size: 15 residues. Trimming pared 4 bases from V and 5 bases from J, leaving 18 bases between. CDR1 is SGDLS, CDR2 YYNGEE, per germline. TCRdb passed the 5' RACE reads through MiXCR, listing each CDR3 protein once. Of approximately 70,000 distinct CDR3 sequences listed, approximately 9.1% are singletons. By share of the sample, this clonotype is medium-sized. The chain carries TRBV9 and TRBJ1-1; a possible D gene is TRBD1 (5 bases). The sequencing here drew on whole blood, taken at baseline. The TCR was taken from an adult who was a healthcare worker with PCR-confirmed SARS-CoV-2 infection or an uninfected control (not recorded which). CDR3 protein: CASSPSGGRRTEAFF. CDR3 DNA: TGTGCCAGCAGCCCCTCCGGGGGGAGACGTACTGAAGCTTTCTTT. Drawing the rest from reference TRBV9 and TRBJ1-1, the complete variable domain is DSGVTQTPKHLITATGQRVTLRCSPRSGDLSVYWYQQSLDQGLQFLIQYYNGEERAKGNILERFSAQQFPDLHSELNLSSLELGDSALYFCASSPSGGRRTEAFFGQGTRLTVV.